These 13 T cell receptor beta chains were all obtained from the same sample, sequenced in a study of blood T cell repertoires in COVID-19. Measured with immunoSEQ multiplex PCR; TCRdb has only the in-frame clones, and not every one. The sample yields over 200,000 clones, less than 85% seen once. Sequencing input: PBMCs or T cells enriched from blood (not recorded which). Receptors originate from a man aged 35-49 years who had recovered from COVID-19.

This clone occurred a few times. The rearrangement links TRBV13 to TRBJ1-1; 7 nucleotides agree with TRBD1. With V trimmed by 5 bases and J by 0 bases, 6 bases remained unmatched. Germline V gene sequence: CDR1 PRHDT, CDR2 FYEKMQ (reference sequence). The CDR3 runs 15 residues. Written as DNA, the CDR3 is TGTGCCAGCAGCCCACAGGGGCGGATGAACACTGAAGCTTTCTTT. It specifies CASSPQGRMNTEAFF. The full variable domain, completed using reference TRBV13 and TRBJ1-1, is AAGVIQSPRHLIKEKRETATLKCYPIPRHDTVYWYQQGPGQDPQFLISFYEKMQSDKGSIPDRFSAQQFSDYHSELNMSSLELGDSALYFCASSPQGRMNTEAFFGQGTRLTVV.

V is TRBV24-1 and J is TRBJ2-5, with D perhaps matching TRBD2 (6 bases). CDR1 and CDR2 from the germline V gene are KGHDR and SFDVKD. Trimming removed 12 bases from V and 3 bases from J, with 16 bases in between. This CDR3 has 13 amino acids. The CDR3 loop reads CAVALAAKETQYF. In nucleotides, the CDR3 is TGTGCCGTAGCCTTAGCGGCTAAAGAGACCCAGTACTTC.

This chain joins TRBV28 and TRBJ1-5; no firm D call. Trimming removed 7 bases from V and 5 bases from J, with 12 bases in between. CDR1 is MDHEN, CDR2 SYDVKM, per germline. This CDR3 spans 13 amino acids. The CDR3 DNA sequence: TGTGCCAGCACTAGAGCCGGGGATCAGCCCCAGCATTTT. Translated: CASTRAGDQPQHF.

Worth noting for this clone: Other DNA sequences in this sample translate to the same CDR3. This chain uses TRBV3-1 (or the pseudogene TRBV3-2) with TRBJ2-7; TRBD1 agrees at 10 bases. The J segment lost 4 bases and the V segment lost 1 base, leaving 1 base of the junction unmatched. The CDR3 is made up of 14 amino acids. CDR1 is LGHDT and CDR2 is YNNKEL in the germline V gene (reference sequence). CDR3 in amino acids: CASSQGTGGYEQYF. CDR3 nucleotides: TGTGCCAGCAGCCAAGGGACAGGGGGATACGAGCAGTACTTC.

The rearrangement links TRBV18 to TRBJ1-1; D not certain. V was cut by 3 bases and J by 1 base, with 9 bases left in between. Germline V CDR1 and CDR2: KGHSH, LQKENI. This CDR3 has 14 residues. The CDR3 DNA is TGTGCCAGCTCACCGGCAGGCACGAACACTGAAGCTTTCTTT. Translating it yields CASSPAGTNTEAFF.

This chain connects TRBV6-1 to TRBJ2-3; 9 nucleotides agree with TRBD1. V lost 2 bases, J lost 1 base, and 7 bases stayed unmatched. The V gene's germline CDR1 is MNHNS and CDR2 SASEGT. The CDR3 consists of 17 residues. DNA of the CDR3: TGTGCCAGCAGTGAAAAGGGGACAGGGCTCCGCACAGATACGCAGTATTTT. Its protein product is CASSEKGTGLRTDTQYF.

The V gene is TRBV4-1, the J gene TRBJ2-7, with 8 nucleotides matching TRBD2. The CDR3 length is 16 residues. Looked up from germline, CDR1 is MGHRA and CDR2 is YSYEKL. J lost 2 bases, V lost 0 bases, and 6 bases had no gene match. The CDR3 bases are TGCGCCAGCAGCCAAGACCGGACCGGGGGGGCCTACGAGCAGTACTTC. Translation: CASSQDRTGGAYEQYF.

This clone was counted between two and nine times. The V and J genes are TRBV25-1 and TRBJ2-5; 9 bases match TRBD1. CDR3 length: 15 residues. Per germline, CDR1 MGHDK and CDR2 SYGVNS. Unmatched junction bases numbered 8, after V lost 4 bases and J lost 5 bases. CDR3 bases: TGTGCCAGCAGTGGCTGGACAGGGGTCGTTGAGACCCAGTACTTC. Translated: CASSGWTGVVETQYF.

Concerning this clone: The sample carries other DNA sequences with the same CDR3. The V gene is TRBV9, the J gene TRBJ1-1, with D possibly being TRBD1 (5 bases). V was clipped by 3 bases and J by 4 bases, with 10 bases between them. Germline V gene data show CDR1 as SGDLS and CDR2 as YYNGEE. This CDR3 is built from 13 residues. DNA for the CDR3: TGTGCCAGCAGCGCTGGGGGGGGCACTGAAGCTTTCTTT. Its translation is CASSAGGGTEAFF.

V and J are TRBV30 and TRBJ1-2, with 7 bases fitting TRBD1. The CDR3 covers 14 residues. After removal of 0 bases from V and 3 bases from J, the junction contained 4 bases not matched to a gene. In germline, CDR1 is GTSNPN, CDR2 SVGIG (reference sequence). CDR3 DNA: TGTGCCTGGAGTGTAGGAGGGGGCGACTATGGCTACACCTTC. This sequence encodes CAWSVGGGDYGYTF. Looking up the rest from reference TRBV30 and TRBJ1-2 gives the full variable domain: SQTIHQWPATLVQPVGSPLSLECTVEGTSNPNLYWYRQAAGRGLQLLFYSVGIGQISSEVPQNLSASRPQDRQFILSSKKLLLSDSGFYLCAWSVGGGDYGYTFGSGTRLTVV.

The V and J genes are TRBV29-1 and TRBJ2-7; possibly TRBD1 for D (5 bases). V lost 2 bases and J 3 bases, leaving 20 bases between the germline ends. The CDR3 contains 16 residues. In germline, CDR1 is SQVTM, CDR2 ANQGSEA. CDR3 sequence reads: CSVETYSGREGYEQYF. The CDR3 DNA is TGCAGCGTTGAAACCTATTCGGGCAGGGAAGGCTACGAGCAGTACTTC.

The chain carries TRBV7-9 and TRBJ2-3; D call uncertain. The CDR3 totals 12 residues. CDR1 SEHNR and CDR2 FQNEAQ come from the germline V gene (reference sequence). V lost 3 bases and J lost 4, with 5 bases in between. CDR3 amino acids: CASSFTADTQYF. The CDR3 DNA follows: TGTGCCAGCAGCTTCACTGCAGATACGCAGTATTTT.

The chain links TRBV6-1 to TRBJ1-1, with unresolved D. The germline V gene has CDR1 MNHNS and CDR2 SASEGT. Trimming left V 0 bases short and J 5 bases short, with 16 bases between. The CDR3 is 16 amino acids. The CDR3 DNA reads as TGTGCCAGCAGTGAAGCTAGTAGTCGGGGTCGGACTGAAGCTTTCTTT. Translation gives CASSEASSRGRTEAFF.